This TCR beta chain was identified in a study of T-cell reconstitution after alpha-beta-depleted transplantation in children. V lost 5 bases and J lost 0; bases outside the gene matches: 12. Germline values: CDR1 DFQATT, CDR2 SNEGSKA (reference sequence). The CDR3 spans 17 residues. Molecular barcoding with unique molecular identifiers was used for the TCRbeta library. TCRdb processed the PCR reads anew with MiXCR; each CDR3 protein has one entry. The data show approximately 650,000 distinct CDR3 sequences, approximately 14% seen once. Study results and caveats: Once a year had passed after transplant, T-cell counts and diversity came mostly from newly produced T cells. Alpha-beta T cells present about two months after transplant were reported to originate from several hundred expanded graft clones.

This clonotype was counted many times. Its cognate antigen is unknown. The source is a girl aged 2 to 10 with congenital amegakaryocytic thrombocytopenia, due to receive a stem cell transplant. The rearrangement joins TRBV20-1 to TRBJ2-3, with 9 bases identical to TRBD2. The sequenced sample was PBMCs, obtained before TCRalphabeta/CD19-depleted stem cell transplant. CDR3 nucleotide sequence: TGCAGTGCTCGCTCGAGTTTTACTAGCGGGAGCACAGATACGCAGTATTTT. It specifies CSARSSFTSGSTDTQYF.